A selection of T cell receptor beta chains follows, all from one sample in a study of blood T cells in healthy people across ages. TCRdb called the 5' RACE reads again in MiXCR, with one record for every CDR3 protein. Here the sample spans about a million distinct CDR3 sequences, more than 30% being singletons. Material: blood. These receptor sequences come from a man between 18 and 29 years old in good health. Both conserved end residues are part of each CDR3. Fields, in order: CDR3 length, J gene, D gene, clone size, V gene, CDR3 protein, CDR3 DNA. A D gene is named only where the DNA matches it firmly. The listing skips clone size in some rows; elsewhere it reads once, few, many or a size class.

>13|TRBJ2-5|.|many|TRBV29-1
CSGGQHNQETQYF
TGCAGTGGTGGACAGCACAACCAAGAGACCCAGTACTTC
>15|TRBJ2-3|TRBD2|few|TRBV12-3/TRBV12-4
CASSWVAGSQRTQYF
TGTGCCAGCAGTTGGGTAGCGGGGAGCCAGAGGACGCAGTATTTT
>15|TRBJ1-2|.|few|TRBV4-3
CASSPRHQGNYGYTF
TGCGCCAGCAGCCCTCGACACCAGGGGAACTATGGCTACACCTTC
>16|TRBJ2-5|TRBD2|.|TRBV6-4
CASSGDTSGSNNEQYF
TGTGCCAGCAGTGGAGACACTAGCGGGAGTAACAATGAGCAGTACTTC
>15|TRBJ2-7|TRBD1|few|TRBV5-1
CASSLRQGAMDEQYF
TGCGCCAGCAGCTTGAGACAGGGGGCGATGGACGAGCAGTACTTC
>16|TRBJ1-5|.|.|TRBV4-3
CASSQDRRASNQPQHF
TGCGCCAGCAGCCAAGATCGACGTGCGAGCAATCAGCCCCAGCATTTT
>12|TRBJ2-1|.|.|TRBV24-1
CATSDAGTLQFF
TGTGCCACCAGTGATGCCGGGACCCTGCAGTTCTTC
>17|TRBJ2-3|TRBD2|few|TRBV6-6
CASSSTSGGTSTDTQYF
TGTGCCAGCAGTTCGACTAGCGGGGGTACTAGCACAGATACGCAGTATTTT
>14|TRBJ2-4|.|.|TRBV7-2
CASSLKGSKNIQYF
TGTGCCAGCAGCTTAAAGGGTTCCAAAAACATTCAGTACTTC
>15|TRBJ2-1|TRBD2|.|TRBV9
CASSVFGTSGNEQFF
TGTGCCAGCAGCGTATTCGGGACTAGCGGCAATGAGCAGTTCTTC
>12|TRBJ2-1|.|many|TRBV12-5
CASYRENNEQFF
TGTGCTAGCTACAGGGAGAATAATGAGCAGTTCTTC
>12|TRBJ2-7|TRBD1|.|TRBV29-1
CSVRDRAYEQYF
TGCAGCGTACGGGACAGAGCCTACGAGCAGTACTTC
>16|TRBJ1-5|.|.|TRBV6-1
CASSEAGPYSNQPQHF
TGTGCCAGCAGTGAGGCGGGCCCTTATAGCAATCAGCCCCAGCATTTT
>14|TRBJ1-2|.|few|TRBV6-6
CASSYAGEDPGYTF
TGTGCCAGCAGTTACGCAGGGGAAGACCCTGGCTACACCTTC
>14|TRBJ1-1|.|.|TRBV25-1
CASTGAGGRTEAFF
TGTGCCAGCACAGGGGCGGGGGGCCGCACTGAAGCTTTCTTT
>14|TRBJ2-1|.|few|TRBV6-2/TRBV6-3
CATENRGGRNEQFF
TGTGCCACCGAAAACAGGGGGGGTAGGAATGAGCAGTTCTTC
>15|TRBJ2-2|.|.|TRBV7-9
CASSLGQSNTEELFF
TGTGCCAGCAGCTTAGGCCAGAGTAACACCGAGGAGCTGTTTTTT
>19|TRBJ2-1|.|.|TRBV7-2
CASSLVAPYRARKHNEQFF
TGTGCCAGCAGCTTAGTAGCCCCGTACAGGGCTCGGAAGCATAATGAGCAGTTCTTC
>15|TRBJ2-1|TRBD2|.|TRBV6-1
CASSLLAGANNEQFF
TGTGCCAGCAGCTTACTAGCGGGGGCCAACAATGAGCAGTTCTTC
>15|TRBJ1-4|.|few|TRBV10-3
CAISEVGEANEKLFF
TGTGCCATCAGTGAGGTGGGCGAAGCTAATGAAAAACTGTTTTTT
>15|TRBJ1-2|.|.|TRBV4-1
CASSQDGRTAYGHTF
TGCGCCAGCAGCCAAGATGGCAGGACAGCCTATGGCCACACCTTC
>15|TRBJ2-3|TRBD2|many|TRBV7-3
CASSLFAGEVDTQYF
TGTGCCAGCAGCTTGTTCGCGGGGGAGGTAGATACGCAGTATTTT
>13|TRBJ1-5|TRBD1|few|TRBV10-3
CAISGQGSQPQHF
TGTGCCATCAGTGGACAGGGGAGTCAGCCCCAGCATTTT
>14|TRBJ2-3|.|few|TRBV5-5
CASSLEVMLDTQYF
TGTGCCAGCAGCTTGGAGGTTATGTTGGATACGCAGTATTTT
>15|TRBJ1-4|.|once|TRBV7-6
CASSLIDSFNEKLFF
TGTGCCAGCAGCTTAATCGACAGTTTTAATGAAAAACTGTTTTTT
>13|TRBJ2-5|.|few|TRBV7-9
CASSLEHRETQYF
TGTGCCAGCAGCTTAGAGCACCGAGAGACCCAGTACTTC
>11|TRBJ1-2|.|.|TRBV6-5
CASSYNGGYTF
TGTGCCAGCAGTTACAACGGGGGCTACACCTTC
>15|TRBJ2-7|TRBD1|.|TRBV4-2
CASTPGTANSYEQYF
TGTGCCAGCACCCCCGGGACAGCAAATTCCTACGAGCAGTACTTC
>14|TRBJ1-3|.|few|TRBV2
CASSDEFSGNTIYF
TGTGCCAGCAGTGATGAGTTCTCTGGAAACACCATATATTTT
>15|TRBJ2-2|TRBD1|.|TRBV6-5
CASSYGTGRTGELFF
TGTGCCAGCAGTTACGGGACAGGTCGCACCGGGGAGCTGTTTTTT
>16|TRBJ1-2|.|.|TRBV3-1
CASSQTAVGGFYGYTF
TGTGCCAGCAGCCAAACCGCTGTCGGGGGATTTTATGGCTACACCTTC
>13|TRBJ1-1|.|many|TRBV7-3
CASSTGSNTEAFF
TGTGCCAGCAGCACGGGATCGAACACTGAAGCTTTCTTT
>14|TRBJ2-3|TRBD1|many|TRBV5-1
CASSPGQSKDTQYF
TGCGCCAGCAGCCCGGGACAGAGCAAAGATACGCAGTATTTT
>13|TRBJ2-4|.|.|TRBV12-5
CASGLYGSDIQYF
TGTGCTAGTGGTTTGTATGGGTCTGACATTCAGTACTTC
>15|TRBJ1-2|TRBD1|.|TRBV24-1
CATSGTTGGLGGYTF
TGTGCCACCAGTGGTACGACAGGGGGGCTTGGCGGCTACACCTTC
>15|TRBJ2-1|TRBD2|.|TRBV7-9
CASSLPAGLVLGPFF
TGTGCCAGCAGCTTACCCGCCGGACTAGTCTTGGGCCCGTTCTTC
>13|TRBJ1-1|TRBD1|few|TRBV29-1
CSVATGEGTEAFF
TGCAGCGTCGCGACAGGGGAGGGCACTGAAGCTTTCTTT
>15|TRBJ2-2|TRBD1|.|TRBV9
CASSVRNRGTGELFF
TGTGCCAGCAGCGTAAGGAACAGGGGCACCGGGGAGCTGTTTTTT
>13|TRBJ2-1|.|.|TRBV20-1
CSARVANYNEQFF
TGCAGTGCTAGAGTGGCGAATTACAATGAGCAGTTCTTC
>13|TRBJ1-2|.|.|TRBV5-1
CASSRDKTDGYTF
TGCGCCAGCAGTCGGGACAAGACAGATGGCTACACCTTC
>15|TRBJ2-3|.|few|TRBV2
CASSSGHRSTDTQYF
TGTGCCAGCAGTTCGGGCCACCGCAGCACAGATACGCAGTATTTT
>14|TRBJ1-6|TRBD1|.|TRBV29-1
CSETGGTYNSPPHF
TGCAGCGAGACAGGGGGAACTTATAATTCACCCCCCCACTTT